This T cell receptor (beta chain) was captured by sequencing in a study of cytomegalovirus exposure and HLA in healthy donors. Overall study findings and caveats: Analyzed later, association rates of TCRs varied across HLA loci, with DRB1 most and HLA-C fewest.

Notes on this clone: Antigen unknown.

Germline CDR1 and CDR2: SEHNR and FQNEAQ (reference sequence). The V gene end was trimmed by 3 bases and the J gene end by 7 bases; junction bases not matched to a gene: 12. This CDR3 spans 17 amino acids. PCR used 60 Vbeta primers and 13 Jbeta primers. Sequenced by immunoSEQ multiplex PCR; TCRdb stores in-frame clones only, minus some. In the table there are 150,000 to 200,000 clones, roughly an eighth of which are singletons. The TCR sequence derives from a man aged 50 to 60 in good health and CMV-seropositive. The V gene is TRBV7-9, the J gene TRBJ1-4, with TRBD1 identical over 9 bases. The sample comprised PBMCs. As DNA, the CDR3 is TGTGCCAGCAGCTTTCGGAGTAAGACAGGGGGTAGTGAAAAACTGTTTTTT. It translates to CASSFRSKTGGSEKLFF.